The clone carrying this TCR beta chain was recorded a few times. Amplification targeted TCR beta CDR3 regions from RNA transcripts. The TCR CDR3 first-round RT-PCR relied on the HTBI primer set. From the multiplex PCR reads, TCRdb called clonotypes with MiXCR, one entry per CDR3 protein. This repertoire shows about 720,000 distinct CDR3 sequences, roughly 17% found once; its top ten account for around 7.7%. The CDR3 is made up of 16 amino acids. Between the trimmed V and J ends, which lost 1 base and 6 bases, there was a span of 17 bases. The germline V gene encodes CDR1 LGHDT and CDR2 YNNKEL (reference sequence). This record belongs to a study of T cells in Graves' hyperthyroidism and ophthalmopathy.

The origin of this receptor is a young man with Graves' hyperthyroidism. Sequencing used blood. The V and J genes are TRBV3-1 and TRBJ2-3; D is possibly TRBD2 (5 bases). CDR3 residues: CASSQVGVGVGDTQYF. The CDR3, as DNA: TGTGCCAGCAGCCAAGTCGGAGTCGGGGTTGGGGATACGCAGTATTTT.